This TCR beta chain derives from a study of CD8+ T cells in alopecia areata listed by TCRdb under 2018. Study-wide context: The treated patients took part in an open-label pilot trial in which moderate-to-severe alopecia areata was treated with oral tofacitinib at 5 to 10 mg twice daily. To study T cell clonal expansion in alopecia areata, the researchers applied high-throughput TCRbeta sequencing to both the C3H/HeJ mouse model and human patients. Patients on tofacitinib were biopsied at baseline and after 4 and 24 weeks of treatment, and several of the patients also had a later scalp biopsy. Clonality in the scalp was compared among normal scalp (n=4), patchy alopecia areata scalp (n=8), and alopecia totalis/universalis scalp (n=8). TCRbeta CDR3 regions were amplified by immunoSEQ multiplex PCR with 35 Vbeta forward and 13 Jbeta reverse primers. The RNA source kit depended on sample type: the PAXgene miRNA kit for fixed scalp, the miRNeasy kit for PBMCs, and the RNeasy kit for mouse skin. The SALT score, which quantifies the percentage of affected scalp surface area, was used to measure disease severity in treated patients. Tofacitinib was given for 6 to 18 months, followed by 6 months of follow-up off drug to assess delayed response and recurrence. Scalp tissue and sorted CD4+ and CD8+ peripheral blood T cells from patchy and totalis/universalis alopecia areata patients and from healthy controls were covered by human TCRbeta sequencing. The paper as a whole reports these results and caveats: Shared TCR sequences between patients were less evident than in mice, which may be partly attributable to HLA diversity in the patient population. During tofacitinib treatment, many expanded lesional clones remained in scalp and blood, and this persistence may partly explain relapse after treatment is stopped. With tofacitinib, both scalp clonality and the number of expanded CD8+ clones among the top 100 scalp clones went down significantly. Because the treated cohort was small and had only one nonresponder, larger studies are needed to examine links between baseline CD8+ expansion and response. Resident alphabeta T cells in normal human skin are also sequenced, complicating scalp TCR repertoire analysis, unlike mouse skin dominated by gammadelta T cells. Compared with normal scalp, lesional scalp had higher clonality and more expanded CD8+ clones, particularly in alopecia totalis/universalis, a pattern that suggests antigenic drive.

Concerning this clone itself: The specificity of this receptor is unknown. One base away there is no much larger clone; base qualities are not given.

The germline V gene encodes CDR1 SQVTM and CDR2 ANQGSEA. V loses 4 bases at its end and J loses 4 bases; junction bases beyond the gene matches: 6. There are 13 amino acids in the CDR3, from cysteine to phenylalanine inclusive. Only the CDR3 part of the read is kept: 39 bases, read in frame from the first base. The time point tag for this specimen amounts to: 4 weeks on oral tofacitinib. In light of the paper, this sample's treatment or condition label describes: oral pan-JAK inhibitor, 5-10 mg twice daily. From alopecia areata patients, peripheral blood was collected along with lesional scalp punch biopsies. PBMCs were separated by density centrifugation and stained for CD3, CD4 and CD8, after which CD4+ and CD8+ T cells were sorted on a FACSAria. The protocol used for the library was the immunoSEQ multiplex PCR assay. To provide template for TCR sequencing, every sample had RNA extracted and reverse transcribed into cDNA. SuperScript III was used for first-strand cDNA synthesis, primed with a 2:1 mix of oligo-dT and random hexamers. A synthetic immune receptor repertoire was used to measure amplification bias, and any remaining bias was corrected computationally. On the study's bioinformatics: Raw reads were preprocessed for error removal, and CDR3 was defined according to IMGT conventions as running from the conserved cysteine to phenylalanine. Clonality was computed as 1 minus the Shannon entropy, with the entropy normalized by log2 of the number of productive unique TCRs. Whether each scalp clone was CD4 or CD8 was inferred by checking scalp TCRbeta sequences against the CD4 and CD8 repertoires from sorted blood. The table was pulled from immuneACCESS by TCRdb, which kept in-frame rearrangements only. Such tables lose some clones; where checked, under half of the loss comes from unresolved V genes, and the rest has no known cause. The D gene and trimming were derived from the DNA, and the V and J assignments and clone size from that table. The sample profile shows some 150,000 clones; around 87% of them were found once. The top ten clonotypes cover approximately 13% of the sample.

The TCR originated in a human donor with alopecia areata. This chain joins TRBV29-1 to TRBJ1-2, with 7 bases matching TRBD1. This specimen was CD8+ T cells sorted from blood, taken at week 4, from a patient treated with tofacitinib. The DNA reads as follows: TGCAGCGTTGTCACAGGGGAATCCTATGGCTACACCTTC. Translation gives CSVVTGESYGYTF.